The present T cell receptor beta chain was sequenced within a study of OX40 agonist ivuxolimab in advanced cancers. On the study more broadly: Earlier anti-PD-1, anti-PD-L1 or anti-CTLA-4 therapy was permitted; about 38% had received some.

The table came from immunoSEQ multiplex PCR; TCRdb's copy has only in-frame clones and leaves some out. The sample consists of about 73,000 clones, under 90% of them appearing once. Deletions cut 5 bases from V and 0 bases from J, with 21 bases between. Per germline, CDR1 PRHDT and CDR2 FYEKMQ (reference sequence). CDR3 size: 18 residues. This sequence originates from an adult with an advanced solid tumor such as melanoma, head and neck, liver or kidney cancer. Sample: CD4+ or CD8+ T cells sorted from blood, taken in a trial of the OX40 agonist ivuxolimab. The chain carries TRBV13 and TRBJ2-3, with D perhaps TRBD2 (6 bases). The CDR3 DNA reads TGTGCCAGCAGCGCTCCCGCGGCGGGGATTCGGAGCACAGATACGCAGTATTTT. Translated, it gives CASSAPAAGIRSTDTQYF.